A single sample gave rise to the 14 T cell receptor beta chains below, sequenced in a study of identical twins. TCRdb recomputed calls from the 5' RACE reads with MiXCR, one row per CDR3 protein. The sample lists hundreds of thousands of distinct CDR3 sequences, 20% to 25% occurring once. The sample was also linked to a second study, of T cells expressing NK-cell markers.

What was sequenced was CD4+ T cells sorted from blood. The origin of the receptors is a woman aged 18-35 years in good health.

The chain employs TRBV7-2 and TRBJ2-1, with D perhaps matching TRBD2 (6 bases). The length of the CDR3 is 12 residues. Germline V gene data show CDR1 as SGHTA and CDR2 as FQGNSA. Trimming took off 4 bases at V and 14 bases at J, with 15 bases between the two ends. CDR3 sequence: CASSSTGVYEFF. The CDR3 region has the DNA TGTGCCAGCAGCTCTACGGGGGTCTACGAGTTCTTC.

Only a few counts were recorded for this clonotype. The chain is built from TRBV20-1 and TRBJ1-2; the D gene is possibly TRBD1 (5 bases). This CDR3 has 15 residues. CDR1 is DFQATT and CDR2 is SNEGSKA in the germline V gene (reference sequence). Trimming removed 0 bases at V and 2 bases at J, with 13 bases between. In DNA form, the CDR3 reads TGCAGTGCTAGAGATGTCCCGGGGGAAAACTATGGCTACACCTTC. Protein: CSARDVPGENYGYTF.

The chain employs TRBV10-3 and TRBJ1-2; 7 bases match TRBD1. There are 15 residues in the CDR3. Germline assignment: CDR1 ENHRY and CDR2 SYGVKD. The J segment lost 8 bases and the V segment lost 6 bases, leaving 15 bases of the junction unmatched. CDR3 region: CAIRATGQTIGGYTF. The CDR3 DNA sequence: TGTGCCATCAGAGCTACGGGACAGACGATAGGAGGCTACACCTTC.

The chain employs TRBV9 and TRBJ2-2; D is possibly TRBD2 (5 bases). CDR1 SGDLS and CDR2 YYNGEE come from the germline V gene. This CDR3 spans 17 amino acids. Trimming removed 0 bases at V and 4 bases at J, with 16 bases between. DNA of the CDR3: TGTGCCAGCAGCGTAGCTACGGACTGGGTAGGCACCGGGGAGCTGTTTTTT. Protein product: CASSVATDWVGTGELFF.

This clonotype was found a few times. The chain uses TRBV11-2 and TRBJ2-2; TRBD2 aligns across 12 bases. The germline V gene encodes CDR1 SGHAT and CDR2 FQNNGV. The CDR3 length is 16 residues. With 5 bases clipped from V and 4 bases from J, the junction kept 5 bases outside the gene matches. The CDR3 protein is CASSPGLAGLTGELFF. CDR3 in DNA: TGTGCCAGCAGCCCTGGACTAGCGGGACTCACCGGGGAGCTGTTTTTT.

There are a few counts of this clonotype. The V and J genes are TRBV10-3 and TRBJ1-5; tentatively, D is TRBD1 (6 bases). The CDR3 is made up of 16 amino acids. Germline values: CDR1 ENHRY, CDR2 SYGVKD. V shed 0 bases and J shed 4 bases, with 13 bases lying between them. CDR3 amino acids: CAISESKGGVNQPQHF. CDR3 DNA sequence: TGTGCCATCAGTGAGTCTAAAGGGGGTGTTAATCAGCCCCAGCATTTT.

The chain carries TRBV10-3 and TRBJ1-5; maybe TRBD1 (6 bases). The V gene's germline CDR1 is ENHRY and CDR2 SYGVKD. V lost 6 bases and J 1 base, leaving 10 bases between the germline ends. The CDR3 extends over 14 amino acids. The CDR3 sequence: CAIRATGSNQPQHF. The CDR3, as DNA: TGTGCCATCAGGGCCACAGGGAGCAATCAGCCCCAGCATTTT.

The CDR3 DNA reads as TGTGCCAGCAGCTTCACCTTGTACGAGCAGTACTTC. It codes for CASSFTLYEQYF. The V call is TRBV5-5, the J call TRBJ2-7, with D unresolved. The CDR3 loop spans 12 amino acids. Deletions cut 2 bases from V and 4 bases from J, with 7 bases between. CDR1 and CDR2 (germline): SGHKS, YYEKEE (reference sequence).

The rearrangement joins TRBV6-2 or TRBV6-3 to TRBJ2-1, with D perhaps matching TRBD2 (5 bases). This CDR3 has 14 residues. Germline CDR1 reads MNHEY; CDR2 reads SVGEGT. V was pared by 6 bases and J by 6 bases, with 15 bases between. CDR3 DNA sequence: TGTGCCAGCAGCCCCATTACTAGACCCAATGAGCAGTTCTTC. Protein sequence: CASSPITRPNEQFF.

This clonotype was found a few times. This rearrangement joins TRBV5-1 to TRBJ2-7; no clear D. The CDR3 spans 15 residues. The germline CDR1 and CDR2 sequences are SGHRS and YFSETQ. V lost 0 bases, J lost 2 bases, and 12 bases lay in between. The CDR3 is CASSLEAAMTYEQYF. The CDR3 nucleotides are TGCGCCAGCAGCTTGGAGGCAGCTATGACCTACGAGCAGTACTTC.

The table lists this clonotype with a few counts. The V gene is TRBV7-8, the J gene TRBJ1-1; TRBD1 agrees at 12 bases. CDR1 is SGHVS, CDR2 FQNEAQ, per germline. CDR3 size: 17 residues. V lost 6 bases, J lost 5 bases, and 13 bases stayed unmatched. CDR3: CASRSLGTGGVGTEAFF. As DNA, the CDR3 is TGTGCCAGCAGGTCTCTAGGGACAGGGGGCGTAGGAACTGAAGCTTTCTTT.

This clonotype showed up just a few times. The chain is built from TRBV4-3 and TRBJ2-3; no clear D. V lost 1 base and J lost 3, with 8 bases in between. The length of the CDR3 is 14 residues. Germline V gene sequence: CDR1 LGHNA, CDR2 YSLEER. Here the CDR3 reads CASSQVGWTDTQYF. The CDR3 region has the DNA TGCGCCAGCAGCCAAGTGGGCTGGACAGATACGCAGTATTTT.

The chain employs TRBV6-2 or TRBV6-3 and TRBJ2-2, with 9 nucleotides matching TRBD1. With V trimmed by 5 bases and J by 0 bases, 4 bases remained unmatched. CDR1 MNHEY and CDR2 SVGEGT come from the germline V gene. This CDR3 contains 16 residues. The CDR3 loop reads CASSRGTGSNTGELFF. The CDR3 nucleotides read TGTGCCAGCAGTCGAGGGACAGGGTCGAACACCGGGGAGCTGTTTTTT.

CDR3 amino acids: CASSNTGAEQYF. The DNA for the CDR3 is TGCGCCAGCAGCAATACAGGGGCCGAGCAGTACTTC. This chain joins TRBV5-1 and TRBJ2-7, with 7 nucleotides matching TRBD1. The CDR3 has 12 residues. Trimming cost V 4 bases and J 6 bases; bases outside gene matches: 4. Germline V gene lookup returns CDR1 SGHRS and CDR2 YFSETQ.